Following are 27 T cell receptor beta chains from one sample sequenced in a study of T cells in Graves' hyperthyroidism and ophthalmopathy. The CDR3 regions of TCR beta were amplified from RNA transcripts. RT-PCR in the first round (using the HTBI primer set) targeted the TCR CDR3. TCRdb reprocessed the multiplex PCR reads via MiXCR and lists one record per CDR3 protein. The sample carries under 400,000 distinct CDR3 sequences, around 13% recorded once. Source material: blood. Receptors originate from a woman in her sixties or seventies with Graves' hyperthyroidism.

This clonotype was found a few times. This rearrangement joins TRBV27 to TRBJ1-5, with 11 positions matching TRBD1. This CDR3 comprises 14 residues. Losses at the gene ends were 4 bases for V and 7 bases for J; bases not matched to a gene: 3. Germline CDR1 and CDR2: MNHEY and SMNVEV (reference sequence). CDR3 sequence: CASSSGQGVQPQHF. For the CDR3, the DNA is TGTGCCAGCAGTTCGGGACAGGGGGTACAGCCCCAGCATTTT.

The CDR3 loop reads CASSDRLAGGNEQFF. CDR3 DNA: TGTGCCAGCAGTGACAGGCTAGCGGGAGGCAACGAGCAGTTCTTC. The rearrangement links TRBV6-4 to TRBJ2-1, with 11 positions matching TRBD2. The CDR3 length is 15 residues. The germline V gene encodes CDR1 MRHNA and CDR2 SNTAGT. V trimming: 2 bases; J trimming: 10 bases; junction bases outside the gene matches: 7.

This clonotype is a singleton in its sample. A much more abundant neighbour one base away suggests this may be a read error. This chain joins TRBV4-2 and TRBJ2-1, with 7 nucleotides matching TRBD1. Looked up from germline, CDR1 is LGHNA and CDR2 is YNFKEQ. CDR3 length equals 15 residues. The CDR3 sequence is CASSQDWSGGNEQLF. The CDR3 region has the DNA TGTGCCAGCAGCCAAGATTGGTCAGGGGGTAATGAGCAGCTCTTC.

The sample holds a few counts of this clonotype. The chain couples TRBV6-2 or TRBV6-3 to TRBJ2-7; the match to TRBD1 covers 9 bases. The V and J ends lost 5 bases and 0 bases, in that order; junction bases with no gene match: 5. Germline V gene sequence: CDR1 MNHEY, CDR2 SVGEGT. The CDR3 runs to 15 residues. This chain's CDR3 is CASSKTGGSSYEQYF. CDR3 bases: TGTGCCAGCAGTAAAACAGGGGGCAGCTCCTACGAGCAGTACTTC.

The CDR3 spells CASSQLDQDLEQYF. The CDR3, as DNA: TGCGCCAGCAGCCAACTCGATCAGGACCTCGAGCAGTACTTC. The chain employs TRBV4-1 and TRBJ2-7, with no clear D. The V gene lost 2 bases and the J gene lost 6 bases, with 14 bases spanning the gap. The CDR3 is made up of 14 amino acids. The germline V gene encodes CDR1 MGHRA and CDR2 YSYEKL.

The V gene is TRBV5-1, the J gene TRBJ2-7, with TRBD1 identical over 11 bases. This CDR3 is 14 amino acids long. J lost 3 bases, V lost 4 bases, and 3 bases had no gene match. CDR1 SGHRS and CDR2 YFSETQ come from the germline V gene. CDR3 sequence reads: CASSAGQGVYEQYF. In DNA, the CDR3 is TGCGCCAGCAGCGCGGGACAGGGGGTCTACGAGCAGTACTTC.

The rearrangement links TRBV11-2 to TRBJ1-1, with 7 bases matching TRBD1. The CDR3 extends over 16 amino acids. Germline trimming cut 5 bases from V and 8 bases from J; bases unmatched to any gene: 17. The germline V gene encodes CDR1 SGHAT and CDR2 FQNNGV. This CDR3 is CASSQEPGQLSSEAFF. In DNA, the CDR3 is TGTGCCAGCAGCCAAGAGCCGGGACAGCTAAGCTCCGAAGCTTTCTTT.

This clonotype has at least ten counts. The chain links TRBV7-9 to TRBJ2-3; tentatively, D is TRBD1 (6 bases). Germline assignment: CDR1 SEHNR and CDR2 FQNEAQ (reference sequence). The germline V and J ends were trimmed by 5 bases and 2 bases, with 11 bases remaining between them. The length of the CDR3 is 14 residues. CDR3 residues: CASSRQGYTDTQYF. CDR3 sequence (DNA): TGTGCCAGCAGCCGGCAGGGGTACACAGATACGCAGTATTTT.

The V gene is TRBV18, the J gene TRBJ1-5, with D maybe TRBD1 (5 bases). Per the germline V gene, CDR1 is KGHSH and CDR2 is LQKENI. The CDR3 is made up of 15 amino acids. The V and J ends lost 2 bases and 1 base respectively, with 9 bases between them. The CDR3 nucleotides are TGTGCCAGCTCACCAGGGGGGTTAAGCAATCAGCCCCAGCATTTT. This gives the protein CASSPGGLSNQPQHF.

This clonotype was counted a few times. The chain carries TRBV12-5 and TRBJ1-5; 8 bases are a match to TRBD1. Unmatched junction bases numbered 1, after V lost 3 bases and J lost 6 bases. The CDR3 has 13 amino acids. Germline CDR1 LGHNT, CDR2 FRNRAP. This CDR3 is CASGFQGAQPQHF. Written as DNA, the CDR3 is TGTGCTAGTGGTTTCCAGGGGGCTCAGCCCCAGCATTTT.

This chain connects TRBV19 to TRBJ2-5; tentatively, D is TRBD2 (6 bases). Trimming took off 4 bases at V and 7 bases at J, with 13 bases between the two ends. The CDR3 has 13 amino acids. The germline gives CDR1 LNHDA, CDR2 SQIVND (reference sequence). The CDR3 sequence is CASSTQGLATQYF. The CDR3, as DNA: TGTGCCAGTAGTACCCAGGGACTTGCGACCCAGTACTTC.

The table lists this clonotype with a few counts. The chain is built from TRBV5-1 and TRBJ2-5, with D possibly matching TRBD1 (6 bases). The CDR3 spans 15 residues. V was clipped by 5 bases and J by 2 bases, with 16 bases between them. From germline, CDR1 is SGHRS and CDR2 YFSETQ. This chain's CDR3 is CASRPIGQSQETQYF. The CDR3 coding sequence is TGCGCCAGCAGACCCATAGGACAGTCACAAGAGACCCAGTACTTC.

This clonotype was counted a few times. The chain has TRBV6-1 and TRBJ2-7; the D gene is possibly TRBD2 (6 bases). Germline CDR1 MNHNS, CDR2 SASEGT. This CDR3 contains 13 residues. Trimming left V 3 bases short and J 2 bases short, with 8 bases between. The CDR3 is CASSDSGAYEQYF. CDR3 bases: TGTGCCAGCAGTGATTCGGGGGCCTACGAGCAGTACTTC.

This clonotype has more than one count but fewer than ten. The chain couples TRBV12-5 to TRBJ2-6; TRBD1 agrees at 9 bases. Unmatched junction bases numbered 8, after V lost 5 bases and J lost 0 bases. This CDR3 spans 18 amino acids. CDR1 and CDR2 from the germline V gene are LGHNT and FRNRAP. This chain's CDR3 is CASGNSQGARSGANVLTF. DNA of the CDR3: TGTGCTAGTGGTAATTCACAGGGGGCACGCTCTGGGGCCAACGTCCTGACTTTC.

There are many counts of this clonotype. V gene TRBV7-9 combines with J gene TRBJ2-1; D gene ambiguous. The CDR3 extends over 13 amino acids. In germline, CDR1 is SEHNR, CDR2 FQNEAQ (reference sequence). The V end was cut by 5 bases, the J end by 4 bases, with 9 bases between. This CDR3 is CASSTPEYNEQFF. The CDR3 nucleotides are TGTGCCAGCAGCACGCCCGAATACAATGAGCAGTTCTTC. Complete variable domain (other parts from reference TRBV7-9 and TRBJ2-1): DTGVSQNPRHKITKRGQNVTFRCDPISEHNRLYWYRQTLGQGPEFLTYFQNEAQLEKSRLLSDRFSAERPKGSFSTLEIQRTEQGDSAMYLCASSTPEYNEQFFGPGTRLTVL.

The CDR3 here is CASSFGPPQNLYTEAFF. In DNA form, the CDR3 reads TGTGCCAGCAGTTTTGGCCCCCCTCAGAACCTTTACACTGAAGCTTTCTTT. The chain uses TRBV27 and TRBJ1-1, with D unresolved. CDR1 is MNHEY and CDR2 is SMNVEV in the germline V gene (reference sequence). Trimming took off 3 bases at V and 3 bases at J, with 20 bases between the two ends. The CDR3 spans 17 residues.

V usage is TRBV9 and J usage is TRBJ2-5, with D possibly being TRBD1 or TRBD2 (5 bases each). With 3 bases removed from V and 9 bases from J, the gap between germline ends came to 21 bases. CDR3 length: 15 residues. Germline V lookup: CDR1 SGDLS, CDR2 YYNGEE. The CDR3 here is CASSDGTFGGRAQYF. CDR3 nucleotides: TGTGCCAGCAGCGACGGGACCTTCGGAGGAAGGGCCCAGTACTTC.

The chain combines TRBV6-6 with TRBJ1-1; the D is unclear. Deletions cut 0 bases from V and 1 base from J, with 9 bases between. This CDR3 is 15 amino acids long. Looked up from germline, CDR1 is MNHNY and CDR2 is SVGAGI (reference sequence). The CDR3 DNA sequence: TGTGCCAGCAGTTACTCGTTTACCACGAACACTGAAGCTTTCTTT. Translation gives CASSYSFTTNTEAFF.

The CDR3 DNA reads TGTGCCAGCAGTTCGACCGGGACTAAGCGCCCTTTTGAGACCCAGTACTTC. Encoded protein: CASSSTGTKRPFETQYF. V and J are TRBV6-5 and TRBJ2-5; the match to TRBD2 covers 7 bases. Germline V lookup: CDR1 MNHEY, CDR2 SVGAGI. Germline trimming cut 4 bases from V and 5 bases from J; bases unmatched to any gene: 16. CDR3 length equals 17 residues.

This clonotype was recorded at least ten times. CDR3 sequence reads: CASSPRDRGTGANVLTF. CDR3 DNA: TGTGCCAGCAGCCCCCGGGACAGGGGAACTGGGGCCAACGTCCTGACTTTC. The chain recombines TRBV11-3 with TRBJ2-6, with 10 nucleotides matching TRBD1. Per germline, CDR1 SGHNT and CDR2 YENEEA. Trimming removed 5 bases from V and 2 bases from J; junction bases left unmatched: 6. This CDR3 has 17 residues. Together with reference TRBV11-3 and TRBJ2-6, the CDR3 gives the full variable domain: EAGVVQSPRYKIIEKKQPVAFWCNPISGHNTLYWYLQNLGQGPELLIRYENEEAVDDSQLPKDRFSAERLKGVDSTLKIQPAELGDSAVYLCASSPRDRGTGANVLTFGAGSRLTVL.

This clonotype has a count of ten or more. J is TRBJ1-1 and V is TRBV20-1, with D possibly matching TRBD1 (6 bases). The V end was cut by 6 bases, the J end by 0 bases, with 11 bases between. CDR1 is DFQATT, CDR2 SNEGSKA, per germline (reference sequence). The CDR3 has 13 residues. CDR3 sequence reads: CSAAAGVNTEAFF. In DNA, the CDR3 is TGCAGTGCGGCCGCAGGGGTGAACACTGAAGCTTTCTTT.

Many counts were recorded for this clonotype. The rearrangement uses TRBV5-1 and TRBJ2-1; the match to TRBD2 covers 9 bases. Germline V gene data show CDR1 as SGHRS and CDR2 as YFSETQ. The CDR3 is made up of 14 amino acids. V was pared by 0 bases and J by 8 bases, with 3 bases of the junction left unmatched. The CDR3, as DNA: TGCGCCAGCAGCTTGGAAGGACTAGCGTATGAGCAGTTCTTC. It encodes CASSLEGLAYEQFF.

The table lists this clonotype with a few counts. V usage is TRBV10-3 and J usage is TRBJ2-6, with no clear D. This CDR3 contains 13 residues. CDR1 ENHRY and CDR2 SYGVKD come from the germline V gene. V was shortened by 7 bases and J by 0 bases, with 4 bases between the two germline ends. CDR3 amino acids: CAIKNSGANVLTF. The CDR3 DNA reads as TGTGCCATCAAAAACTCTGGGGCCAACGTCCTGACTTTC.

About this clonotype: Germline is not matched at one junction end, which may reflect a read error. The genes are TRBV11-2 and TRBJ2-7; D is unclear. The CDR3 is 17 residues long. In germline, CDR1 is SGHAT, CDR2 FQNNGV. The CDR3 DNA reads TGCGCCAGCAGCCAGTCTTACCAAGGGCCTCTATCCTACGAGCAGTACTTC. Its protein is CASSQSYQGPLSYEQYF.

This clonotype was seen ten or more times. J is TRBJ1-2 and V is TRBV12-3 or TRBV12-4; 8 bases fit TRBD1. After removal of 5 bases from V and 7 bases from J, the junction contained 6 bases not matched to a gene. The CDR3 is 13 residues long. This chain's CDR3 is CASSNTGGSGYTF. The CDR3 DNA reads TGTGCCAGCAGTAACACAGGGGGTTCTGGCTACACCTTC.

This clonotype was detected ten times or more. The chain joins TRBV3-1 to TRBJ2-5; TRBD1 might be the D (6 bases). V dropped 3 bases and J dropped 1 base, with 9 bases sitting between them. From germline, CDR1 is LGHDT and CDR2 YNNKEL (reference sequence). The CDR3 runs to 14 residues. CDR3: CASSHTDSQETQYF. The CDR3 DNA reads as TGTGCCAGCAGCCACACGGACAGCCAAGAGACCCAGTACTTC.

V and J are TRBV5-8 and TRBJ2-5; 8 bases map to TRBD1. Trimming removed 4 bases from V and 5 bases from J; junction bases left unmatched: 10. The germline gives CDR1 SGHTS, CDR2 YDEGEE. CDR3 length: 15 amino acids. Here the CDR3 reads CASSLGAGGRETQYF. The CDR3 bases are TGTGCCAGCAGCCTCGGGGCAGGGGGCCGTGAGACCCAGTACTTC.